The clone carrying this TCR beta chain was picked up a small number of times. Its specificity is not known. This sample is part of a study of cytomegalovirus exposure and HLA in healthy donors. Overall study findings and caveats: In a later analysis, the majority of CMV-associated beta chains seemingly showed HLA restriction. Equally common other TCR beta chains were less clonally expanded than HLA-associated ones, a later analysis found. At a 0.05 false discovery rate, a later analysis found about 17,000 TCR beta sequences to be associated with HLA alleles.

In the PCR, 60 Vbeta and 13 Jbeta primers were used. Repertoires were generated with immunoSEQ multiplex PCR, while TCRdb's copy carries only in-frame clones and drops some. The table records approximately 100,000 clones, just under 70% of them present only once. The sequence was collected from an older woman in good health and CMV-seropositive. What was sequenced was PBMCs.

DNA of the CDR3: TGTGCCAGTCCCCGGGACAGCGGCGAAAAACTGTTTTTT. Protein: CASPRDSGEKLFF. The chain combines TRBV6-1 with TRBJ1-4, with TRBD1 identical over 7 bases. The germline gives CDR1 MNHNS, CDR2 SASEGT. The CDR3 extends over 13 amino acids. Losses at the gene ends were 9 bases for V and 8 bases for J; bases not matched to a gene: 9.